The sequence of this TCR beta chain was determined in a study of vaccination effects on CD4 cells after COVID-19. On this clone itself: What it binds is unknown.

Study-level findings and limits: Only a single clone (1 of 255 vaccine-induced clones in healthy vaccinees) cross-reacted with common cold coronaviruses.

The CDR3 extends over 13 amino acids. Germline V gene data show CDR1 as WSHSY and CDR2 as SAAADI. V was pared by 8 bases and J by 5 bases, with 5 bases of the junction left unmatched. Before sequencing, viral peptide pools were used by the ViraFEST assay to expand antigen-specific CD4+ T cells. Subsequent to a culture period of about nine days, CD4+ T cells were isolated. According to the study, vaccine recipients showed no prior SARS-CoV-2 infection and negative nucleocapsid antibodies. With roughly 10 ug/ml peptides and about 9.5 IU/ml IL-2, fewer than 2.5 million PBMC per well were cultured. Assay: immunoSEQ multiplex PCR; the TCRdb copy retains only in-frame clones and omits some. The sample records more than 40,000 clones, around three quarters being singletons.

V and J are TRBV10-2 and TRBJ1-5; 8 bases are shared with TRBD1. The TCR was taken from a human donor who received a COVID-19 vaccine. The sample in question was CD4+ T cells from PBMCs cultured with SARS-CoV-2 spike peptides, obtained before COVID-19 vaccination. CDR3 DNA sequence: TGCGCCAGCGGGACAGGACAGTATCAGCCCCAGCATTTT. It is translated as CASGTGQYQPQHF.